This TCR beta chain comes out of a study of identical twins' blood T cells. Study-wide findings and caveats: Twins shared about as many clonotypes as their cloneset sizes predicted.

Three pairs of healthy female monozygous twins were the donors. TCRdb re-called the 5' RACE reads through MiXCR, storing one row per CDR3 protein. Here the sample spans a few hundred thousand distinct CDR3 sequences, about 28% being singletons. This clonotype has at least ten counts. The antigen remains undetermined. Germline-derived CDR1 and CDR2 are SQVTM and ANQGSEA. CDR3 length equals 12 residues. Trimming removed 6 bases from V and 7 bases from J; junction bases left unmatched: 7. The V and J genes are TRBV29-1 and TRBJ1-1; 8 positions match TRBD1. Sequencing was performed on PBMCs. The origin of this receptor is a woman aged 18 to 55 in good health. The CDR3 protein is CSVAGQGHEAFF. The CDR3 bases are TGCAGCGTCGCTGGACAGGGCCATGAAGCTTTCTTT.